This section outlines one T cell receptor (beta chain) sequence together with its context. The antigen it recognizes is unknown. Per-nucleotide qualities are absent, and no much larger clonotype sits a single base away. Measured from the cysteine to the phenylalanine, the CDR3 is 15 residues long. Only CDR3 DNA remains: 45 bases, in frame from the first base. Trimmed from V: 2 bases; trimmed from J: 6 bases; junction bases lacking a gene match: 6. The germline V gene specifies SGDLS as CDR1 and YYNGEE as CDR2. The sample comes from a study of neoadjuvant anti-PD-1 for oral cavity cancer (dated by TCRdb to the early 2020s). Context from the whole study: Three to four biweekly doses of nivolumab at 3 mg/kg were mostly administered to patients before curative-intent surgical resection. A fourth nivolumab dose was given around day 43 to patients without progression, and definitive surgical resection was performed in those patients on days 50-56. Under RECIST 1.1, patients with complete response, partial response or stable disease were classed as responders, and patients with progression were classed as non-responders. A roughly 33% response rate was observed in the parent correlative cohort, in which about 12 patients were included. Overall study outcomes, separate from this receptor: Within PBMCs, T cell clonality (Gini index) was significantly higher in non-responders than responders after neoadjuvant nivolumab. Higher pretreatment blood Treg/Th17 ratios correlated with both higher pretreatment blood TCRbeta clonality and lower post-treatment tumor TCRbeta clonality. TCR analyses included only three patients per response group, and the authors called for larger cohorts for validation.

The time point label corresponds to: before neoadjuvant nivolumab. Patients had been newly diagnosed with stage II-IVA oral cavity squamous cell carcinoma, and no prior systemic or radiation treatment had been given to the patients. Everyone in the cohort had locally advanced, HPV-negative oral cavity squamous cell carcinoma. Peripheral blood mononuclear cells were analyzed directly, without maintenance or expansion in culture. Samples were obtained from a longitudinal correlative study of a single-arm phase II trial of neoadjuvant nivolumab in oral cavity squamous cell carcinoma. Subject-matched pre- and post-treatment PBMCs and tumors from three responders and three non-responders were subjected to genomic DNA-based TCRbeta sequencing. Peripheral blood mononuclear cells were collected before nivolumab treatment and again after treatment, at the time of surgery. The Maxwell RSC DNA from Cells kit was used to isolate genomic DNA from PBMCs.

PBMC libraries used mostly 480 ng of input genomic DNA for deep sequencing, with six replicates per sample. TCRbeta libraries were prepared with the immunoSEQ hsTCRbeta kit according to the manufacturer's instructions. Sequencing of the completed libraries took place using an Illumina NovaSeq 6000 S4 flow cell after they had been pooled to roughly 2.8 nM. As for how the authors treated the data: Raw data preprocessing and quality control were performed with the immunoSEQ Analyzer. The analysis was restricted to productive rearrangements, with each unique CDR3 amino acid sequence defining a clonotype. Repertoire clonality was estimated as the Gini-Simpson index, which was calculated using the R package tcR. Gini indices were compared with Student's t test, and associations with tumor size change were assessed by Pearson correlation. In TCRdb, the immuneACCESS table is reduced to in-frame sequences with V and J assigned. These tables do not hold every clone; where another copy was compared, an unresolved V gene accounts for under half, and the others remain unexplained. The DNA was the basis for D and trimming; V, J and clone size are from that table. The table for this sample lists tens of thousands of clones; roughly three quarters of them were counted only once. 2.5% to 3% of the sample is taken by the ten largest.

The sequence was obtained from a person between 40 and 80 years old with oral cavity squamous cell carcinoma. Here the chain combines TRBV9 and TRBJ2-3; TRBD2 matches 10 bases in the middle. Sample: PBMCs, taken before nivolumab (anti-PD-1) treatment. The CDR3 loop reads CASSVLAGGGDTQYF. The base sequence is TGTGCCAGCAGCGTGTTAGCGGGGGGTGGTGATACGCAGTATTTT. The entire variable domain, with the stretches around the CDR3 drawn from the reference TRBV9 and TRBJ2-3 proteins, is DSGVTQTPKHLITATGQRVTLRCSPRSGDLSVYWYQQSLDQGLQFLIQYYNGEERAKGNILERFSAQQFPDLHSELNLSSLELGDSALYFCASSVLAGGGDTQYFGPGTRLTVL.